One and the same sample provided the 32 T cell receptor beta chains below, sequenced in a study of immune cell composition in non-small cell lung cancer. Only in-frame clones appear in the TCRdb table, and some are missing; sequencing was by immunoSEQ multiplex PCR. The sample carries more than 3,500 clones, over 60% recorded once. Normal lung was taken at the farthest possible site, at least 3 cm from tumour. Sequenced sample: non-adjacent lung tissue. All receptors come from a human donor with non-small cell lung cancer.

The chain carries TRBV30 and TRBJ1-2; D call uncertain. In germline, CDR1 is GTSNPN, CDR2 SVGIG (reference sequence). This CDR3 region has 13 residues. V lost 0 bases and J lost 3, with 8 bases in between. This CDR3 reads CAWSVRGDYGYTF. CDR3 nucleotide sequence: TGTGCCTGGAGTGTACGGGGTGACTATGGCTACACCTTC.

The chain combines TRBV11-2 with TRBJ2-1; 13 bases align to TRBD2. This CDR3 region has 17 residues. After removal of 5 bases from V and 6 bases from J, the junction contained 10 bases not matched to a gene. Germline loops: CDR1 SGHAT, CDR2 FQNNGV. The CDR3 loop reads CASSTGTSGEISNEQFF. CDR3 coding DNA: TGTGCCAGCAGCACGGGGACTAGCGGGGAGATATCCAATGAGCAGTTCTTC.

The CDR3 is CASSSVQRGQETQYF. The DNA of the CDR3 is TGCGCCAGCAGTTCTGTCCAGCGGGGCCAAGAGACCCAGTACTTC. The gene calls are TRBV5-1 and TRBJ2-5, with 7 bases identical to TRBD2. CDR3 length: 15 residues. Germline CDR1 is SGHRS and CDR2 is YFSETQ. Germline trimming cut 5 bases from V and 1 base from J; bases unmatched to any gene: 8.

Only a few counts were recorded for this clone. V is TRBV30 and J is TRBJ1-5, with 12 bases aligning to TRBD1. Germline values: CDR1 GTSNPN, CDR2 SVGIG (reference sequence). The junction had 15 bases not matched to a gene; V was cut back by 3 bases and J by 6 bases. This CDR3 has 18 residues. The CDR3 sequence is CAWSPRDRGLYGFQPQHF. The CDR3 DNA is TGTGCCTGGAGCCCTAGGGACAGGGGGCTTTACGGTTTTCAGCCCCAGCATTTT.

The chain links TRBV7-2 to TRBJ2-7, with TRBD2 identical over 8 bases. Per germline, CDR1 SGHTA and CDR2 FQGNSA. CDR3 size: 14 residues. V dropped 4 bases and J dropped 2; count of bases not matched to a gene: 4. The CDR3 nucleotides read TGTGCCAGCAGCTCGCTAGCGGGTACCTACGAGCAGTACTTC. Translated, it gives CASSSLAGTYEQYF.

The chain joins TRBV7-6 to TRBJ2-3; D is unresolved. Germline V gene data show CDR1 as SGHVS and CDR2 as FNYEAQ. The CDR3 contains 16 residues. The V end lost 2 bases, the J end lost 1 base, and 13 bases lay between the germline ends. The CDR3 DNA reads TGTGCCAGCAGCTTAAGCGCTCAATCGGGCACAGATACGCAGTATTTT. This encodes CASSLSAQSGTDTQYF.

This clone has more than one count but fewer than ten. The CDR3 spells CASSWGQGLASETQYF. The CDR3 DNA reads TGCGCCAGCAGCTGGGGACAGGGGTTAGCGTCGGAGACCCAGTACTTC. This rearrangement joins TRBV5-1 to TRBJ2-5, with TRBD1 identical over 10 bases. With V trimmed by 3 bases and J by 5 bases, 10 bases remained unmatched. Germline V lookup: CDR1 SGHRS, CDR2 YFSETQ. The CDR3 runs 16 residues.

CDR3 in DNA: TGTGCCAGCAGCTTCGGACTAGCTGACAATGAGCAGTTCTTC. It translates to CASSFGLADNEQFF. V gene TRBV5-4 combines with J gene TRBJ2-1, with TRBD2 identical over 8 bases. The CDR3 length is 14 residues. Germline assignment: CDR1 SGHNT and CDR2 YYREEE (reference sequence). The junction had 3 bases not matched to a gene; V was cut back by 2 bases and J by 5 bases.

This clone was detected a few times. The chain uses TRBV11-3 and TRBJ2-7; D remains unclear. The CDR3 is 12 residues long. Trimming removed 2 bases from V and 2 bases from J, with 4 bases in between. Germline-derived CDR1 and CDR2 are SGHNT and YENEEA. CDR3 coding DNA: TGTGCCAGCAGCTTAAATCCCTACGAGCAGTACTTC. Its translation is CASSLNPYEQYF. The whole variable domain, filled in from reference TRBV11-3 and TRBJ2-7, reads EAGVVQSPRYKIIEKKQPVAFWCNPISGHNTLYWYLQNLGQGPELLIRYENEEAVDDSQLPKDRFSAERLKGVDSTLKIQPAELGDSAVYLCASSLNPYEQYFGPGTRLTVT.

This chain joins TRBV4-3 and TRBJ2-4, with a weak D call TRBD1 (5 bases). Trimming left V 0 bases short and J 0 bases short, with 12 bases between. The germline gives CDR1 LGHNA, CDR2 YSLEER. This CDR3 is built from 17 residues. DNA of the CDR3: TGCGCCAGCAGCCAAGAATCGCAGGGCCTAGCCAAAAACATTCAGTACTTC. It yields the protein CASSQESQGLAKNIQYF.

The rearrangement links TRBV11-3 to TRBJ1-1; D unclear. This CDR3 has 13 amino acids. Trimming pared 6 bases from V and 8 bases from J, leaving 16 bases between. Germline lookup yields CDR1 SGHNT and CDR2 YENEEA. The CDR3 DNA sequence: TGTGCCAGCAGTCAAGAGCGGTTAGGGGAAGCTTTCTTT. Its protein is CASSQERLGEAFF.

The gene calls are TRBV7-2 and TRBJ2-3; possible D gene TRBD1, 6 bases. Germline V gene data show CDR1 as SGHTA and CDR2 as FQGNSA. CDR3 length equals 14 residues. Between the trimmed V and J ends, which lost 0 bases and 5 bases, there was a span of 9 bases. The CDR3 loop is CASSLAGAGDTQYF. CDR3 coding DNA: TGTGCCAGCAGCTTAGCGGGGGCTGGAGATACGCAGTATTTT.

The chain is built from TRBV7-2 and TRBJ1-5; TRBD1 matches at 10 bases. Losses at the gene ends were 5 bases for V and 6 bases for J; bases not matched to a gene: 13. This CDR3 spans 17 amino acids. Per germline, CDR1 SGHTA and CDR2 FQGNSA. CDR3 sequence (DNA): TGTGCCAGCAGCCCGCGCCCCGGACAGGGGGGGGGTCAGCCCCAGCATTTT. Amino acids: CASSPRPGQGGGQPQHF.

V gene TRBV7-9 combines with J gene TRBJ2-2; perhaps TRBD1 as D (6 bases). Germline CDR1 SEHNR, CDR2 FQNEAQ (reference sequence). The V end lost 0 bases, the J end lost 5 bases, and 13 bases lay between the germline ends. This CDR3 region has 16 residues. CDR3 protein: CASSLASTGQTGELFF. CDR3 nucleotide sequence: TGTGCCAGCAGCTTAGCGTCGACAGGACAAACCGGGGAGCTGTTTTTT.

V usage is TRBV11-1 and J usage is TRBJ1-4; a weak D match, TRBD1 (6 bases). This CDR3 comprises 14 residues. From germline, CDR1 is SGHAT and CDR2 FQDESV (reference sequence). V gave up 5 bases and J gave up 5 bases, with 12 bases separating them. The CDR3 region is CASSPGAANEKLFF. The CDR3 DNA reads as TGTGCCAGCAGCCCAGGGGCGGCCAATGAAAAACTGTTTTTT.

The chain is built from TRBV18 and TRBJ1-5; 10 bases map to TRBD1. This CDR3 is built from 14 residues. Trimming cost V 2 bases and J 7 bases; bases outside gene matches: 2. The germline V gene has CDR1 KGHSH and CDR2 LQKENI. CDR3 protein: CASSPGQGDQPQHF. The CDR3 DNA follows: TGTGCCAGCTCACCAGGACAGGGGGACCAGCCCCAGCATTTT.

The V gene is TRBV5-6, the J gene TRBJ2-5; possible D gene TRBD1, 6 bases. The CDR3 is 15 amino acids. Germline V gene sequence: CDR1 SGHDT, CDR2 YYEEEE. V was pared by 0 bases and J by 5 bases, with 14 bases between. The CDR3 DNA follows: TGTGCCAGCAGCTTGGTAGGGGCAGGGGCCGAGACCCAGTACTTC. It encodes CASSLVGAGAETQYF.

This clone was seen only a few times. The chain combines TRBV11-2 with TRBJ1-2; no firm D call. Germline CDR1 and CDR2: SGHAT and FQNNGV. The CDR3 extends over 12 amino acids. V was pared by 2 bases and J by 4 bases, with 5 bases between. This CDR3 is CASSLRGYGYTF. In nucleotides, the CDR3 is TGTGCCAGCAGCTTACGGGGCTATGGCTACACCTTC.

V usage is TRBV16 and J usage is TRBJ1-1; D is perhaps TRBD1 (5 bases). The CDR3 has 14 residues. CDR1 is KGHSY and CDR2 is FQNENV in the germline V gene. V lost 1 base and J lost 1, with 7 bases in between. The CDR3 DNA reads TGTGCCAGCAGCCAATATACAGGGAACACTGAAGCTTTCTTT. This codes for CASSQYTGNTEAFF.

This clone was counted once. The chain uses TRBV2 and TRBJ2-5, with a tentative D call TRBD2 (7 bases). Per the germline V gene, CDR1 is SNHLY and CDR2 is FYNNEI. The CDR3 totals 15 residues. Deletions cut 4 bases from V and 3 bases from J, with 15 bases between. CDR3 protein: CASSVRGGYEETQYF. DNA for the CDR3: TGTGCCAGCAGTGTGAGGGGGGGCTATGAAGAGACCCAGTACTTC.

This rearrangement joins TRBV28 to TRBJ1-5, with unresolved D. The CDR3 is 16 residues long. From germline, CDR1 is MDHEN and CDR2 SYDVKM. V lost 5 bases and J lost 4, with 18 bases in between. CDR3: CASSPPPRRENQPQHF. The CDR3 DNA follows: TGTGCCAGCAGTCCCCCTCCTCGGAGAGAAAATCAGCCCCAGCATTTT.

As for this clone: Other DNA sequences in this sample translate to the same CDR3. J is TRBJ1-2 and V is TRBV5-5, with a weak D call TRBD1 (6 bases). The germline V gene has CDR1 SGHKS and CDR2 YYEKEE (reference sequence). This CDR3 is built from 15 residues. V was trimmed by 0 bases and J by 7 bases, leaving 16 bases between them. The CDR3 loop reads CASSLDGQGRFGYTF. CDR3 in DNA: TGTGCCAGCAGCTTGGATGGCCAGGGGCGATTTGGCTACACCTTC. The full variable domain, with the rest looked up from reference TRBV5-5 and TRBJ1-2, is DAGVTQSPTHLIKTRGQQVTLRCSPISGHKSVSWYQQVLGQGPQFIFQYYEKEERGRGNFPDRFSARQFPNYSSELNVNALLLGDSALYLCASSLDGQGRFGYTFGSGTRLTVV.

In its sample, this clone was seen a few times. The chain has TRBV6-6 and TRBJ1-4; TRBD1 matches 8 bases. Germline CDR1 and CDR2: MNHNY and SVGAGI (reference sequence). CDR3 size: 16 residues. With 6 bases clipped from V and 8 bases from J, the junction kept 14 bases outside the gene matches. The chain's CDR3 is CASSQSSGGAKEKLFF. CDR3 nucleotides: TGTGCCAGCAGCCAGAGCTCAGGGGGCGCAAAAGAAAAACTGTTTTTT.

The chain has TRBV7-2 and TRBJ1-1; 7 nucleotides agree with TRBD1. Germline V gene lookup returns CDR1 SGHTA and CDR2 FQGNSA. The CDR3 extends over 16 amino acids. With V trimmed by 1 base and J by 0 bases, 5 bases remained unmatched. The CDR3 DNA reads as TGTGCCAGCAGCTTAGGAGGGGGCAGAGTGAACACTGAAGCTTTCTTT. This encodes CASSLGGGRVNTEAFF.

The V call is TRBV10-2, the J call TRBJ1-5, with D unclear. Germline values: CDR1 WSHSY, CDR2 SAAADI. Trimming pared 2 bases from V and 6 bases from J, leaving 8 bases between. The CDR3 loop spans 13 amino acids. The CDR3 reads CASSETARQPQHF. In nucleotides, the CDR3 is TGCGCCAGCAGTGAGACAGCACGTCAGCCCCAGCATTTT.

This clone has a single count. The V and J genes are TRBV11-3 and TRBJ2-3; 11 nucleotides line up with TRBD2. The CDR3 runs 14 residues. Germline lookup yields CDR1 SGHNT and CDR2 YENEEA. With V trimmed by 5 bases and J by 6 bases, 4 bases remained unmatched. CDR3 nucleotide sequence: TGTGCCAGCAGCCTACTAGCGGGGGCGGATACGCAGTATTTT. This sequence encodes CASSLLAGADTQYF.

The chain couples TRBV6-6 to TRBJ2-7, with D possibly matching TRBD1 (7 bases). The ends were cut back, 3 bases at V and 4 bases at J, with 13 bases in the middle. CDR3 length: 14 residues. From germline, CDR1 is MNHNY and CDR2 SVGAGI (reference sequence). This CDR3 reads CASSYGGGGYEQYF. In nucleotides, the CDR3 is TGTGCCAGCAGTTATGGAGGGGGCGGGTACGAGCAGTACTTC.

CDR3 sequence: CASSAASANEKLFF. For the CDR3, the DNA is TGTGCCAGCAGTGCAGCCTCGGCTAATGAAAAACTGTTTTTT. The chain employs TRBV2 and TRBJ1-4, with D hard to call. This CDR3 is 14 amino acids long. Trimming shortened V by 4 bases and J by 3 bases, and 9 bases separated the two germline ends. Looked up from germline, CDR1 is SNHLY and CDR2 is FYNNEI.

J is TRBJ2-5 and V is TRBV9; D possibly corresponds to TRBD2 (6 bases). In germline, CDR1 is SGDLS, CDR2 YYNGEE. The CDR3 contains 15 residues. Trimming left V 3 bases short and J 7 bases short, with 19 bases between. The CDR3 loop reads CASSESPWGVGTQYF. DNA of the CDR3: TGTGCCAGCAGCGAATCTCCGTGGGGGGTTGGGACCCAGTACTTC. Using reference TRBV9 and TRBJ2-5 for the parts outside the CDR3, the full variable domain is DSGVTQTPKHLITATGQRVTLRCSPRSGDLSVYWYQQSLDQGLQFLIQYYNGEERAKGNILERFSAQQFPDLHSELNLSSLELGDSALYFCASSESPWGVGTQYFGPGTRLLVL.

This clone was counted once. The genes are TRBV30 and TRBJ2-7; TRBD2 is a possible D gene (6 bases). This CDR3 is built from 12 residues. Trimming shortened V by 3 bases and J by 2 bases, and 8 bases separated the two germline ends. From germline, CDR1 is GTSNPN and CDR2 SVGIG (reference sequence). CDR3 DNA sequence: TGTGCCTGGAGAGGGACTCCCTACGAGCAGTACTTC. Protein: CAWRGTPYEQYF.

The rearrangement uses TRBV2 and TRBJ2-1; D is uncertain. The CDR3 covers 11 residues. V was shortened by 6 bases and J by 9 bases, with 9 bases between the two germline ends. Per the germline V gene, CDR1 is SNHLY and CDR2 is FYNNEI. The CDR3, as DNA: TGTGCCAGCAGAAGAGATCTTGAGCAGTTCTTC. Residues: CASRRDLEQFF.

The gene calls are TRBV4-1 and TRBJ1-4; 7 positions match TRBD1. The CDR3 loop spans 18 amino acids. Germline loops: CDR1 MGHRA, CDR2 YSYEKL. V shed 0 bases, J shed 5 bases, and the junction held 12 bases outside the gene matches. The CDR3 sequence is CASSQDLIRDSRNEKLFF. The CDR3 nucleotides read TGCGCCAGCAGCCAAGACCTGATTAGGGACAGCCGAAATGAAAAACTGTTTTTT.